The 15 T cell receptor beta chains in this list originate from one sample, sequenced in a study of cytomegalovirus exposure and HLA in healthy donors. Researchers ran the PCR with 60 Vbeta and 13 Jbeta primers. Only in-frame clones appear in the TCRdb table, and some are missing; sequencing was by immunoSEQ multiplex PCR. The data contain 150,000 to 200,000 clones, around 80% of them seen just once; the ten biggest clones take up roughly 6.7%. The sample was PBMCs. The origin of the receptors is a man aged 50 to 60 in good health and CMV-seropositive.

The chain has TRBV6-1 and TRBJ1-2; D may be TRBD1 (5 bases). The CDR3 is 14 amino acids. The germline V gene encodes CDR1 MNHNS and CDR2 SASEGT. The V gene lost 8 bases and the J gene lost 8 bases, with 21 bases spanning the gap. The CDR3 DNA sequence: TGTGCCAGCTTAAGACAGAAGCTCTTCGGCGGCTACACCTTC. Amino acids: CASLRQKLFGGYTF.

V usage is TRBV6-6 and J usage is TRBJ2-7, with a weak D call TRBD2 (6 bases). The CDR3 sequence is 14 residues long. V dropped 6 bases and J dropped 4 bases, with 16 bases sitting between them. Germline V lookup: CDR1 MNHNY, CDR2 SVGAGI (reference sequence). For the CDR3, the DNA is TGTGCCAGCAGGAAGGAGGGGACGGGGTACGAGCAGTACGTC. Translation: CASRKEGTGYEQYV.

The chain uses TRBV5-6 and TRBJ2-1; D might be TRBD1 (5 bases). Trimming took 7 bases from V and 6 from J, leaving 14 bases between them. This CDR3 spans 13 amino acids. CDR1 and CDR2 (germline): SGHDT, YYEEEE. The CDR3 loop reads CASRRQPTNEQFF. CDR3 coding DNA: TGTGCCAGCCGCCGACAGCCCACCAATGAGCAGTTCTTC.

This clone appeared a single time. V gene TRBV18 combines with J gene TRBJ2-3; D is perhaps TRBD1 (5 bases). Germline values: CDR1 KGHSH, CDR2 LQKENI. The V end was cut by 1 base, the J end by 2 bases, with 10 bases between. The CDR3 covers 15 residues. The DNA for the CDR3 is TGTGCCAGCTCACCACGGGGCAGAATCACAGATACGCAGTATTTT. Protein: CASSPRGRITDTQYF.

This chain links TRBV2 with TRBJ1-4, with D hard to call. CDR1 and CDR2 from the germline V gene are SNHLY and FYNNEI. Trimming pared 6 bases from V and 6 bases from J, leaving 14 bases between. CDR3 length: 14 residues. The CDR3 here is CASRYGIDDEKLFF. The CDR3 DNA reads TGTGCCAGCAGATACGGGATTGACGATGAAAAACTGTTTTTT.

The V and J genes are TRBV6-1 and TRBJ2-7, with D possibly matching TRBD1 (5 bases). Germline assignment: CDR1 MNHNS and CDR2 SASEGT. There are 11 residues in the CDR3. The V gene lost 8 bases and the J gene lost 9 bases, with 14 bases spanning the gap. The CDR3 DNA reads as TGTGCCAGCGAGGACAACATCGGGCAGTACGTC. It is translated as CASEDNIGQYV.

The V gene is TRBV2, the J gene TRBJ2-2; TRBD1 is a possible D gene (5 bases). This CDR3 contains 15 residues. Germline V lookup: CDR1 SNHLY, CDR2 FYNNEI. Trimming left V 4 bases short and J 0 bases short, with 9 bases between. The CDR3: CASSVTVTNTGELFF. CDR3 sequence (DNA): TGTGCCAGCAGTGTGACAGTTACGAACACCGGGGAGCTGTTTTTT. Variable domain in full (rest from reference TRBV2 and TRBJ2-2): EPEVTQTPSHQVTQMGQEVILRCVPISNHLYFYWYRQILGQKVEFLVSFYNNEISEKSEIFDDQFSVERPDGSNFTLKIRSTKLEDSAMYFCASSVTVTNTGELFFGEGSRLTVL.

The chain uses TRBV9 and TRBJ1-5; 9 bases agree with TRBD1. This CDR3 is built from 14 residues. Germline V CDR1 and CDR2: SGDLS, YYNGEE. After removal of 1 base from V and 7 bases from J, the junction contained 3 bases not matched to a gene. The DNA of the CDR3 is TGTGCCAGCAGCGTATCCGGGACAGGGCAGCCCCAGCATTTT. It translates to CASSVSGTGQPQHF.

The rearrangement joins TRBV6-1 to TRBJ2-7, with D possibly being TRBD1 (5 bases). Germline assignment: CDR1 MNHNS and CDR2 SASEGT. The CDR3 sequence is 14 residues long. With 2 bases removed from V and 6 bases from J, the gap between germline ends came to 14 bases. CDR3 coding DNA: TGTGCCAGCAGTGAAAACGACAGTGGGTTCGAGCAGTACGTC. The encoded protein is CASSENDSGFEQYV.

V and J are TRBV13 and TRBJ1-3, with D possibly TRBD1 on 5 matching bases. Trimming took 2 bases from V and 0 from J, leaving 11 bases between them. The CDR3 extends over 16 amino acids. Germline V gene data show CDR1 as PRHDT and CDR2 as FYEKMQ (reference sequence). CDR3 loop: CASSLWGESSGNTIYF. DNA of the CDR3: TGTGCCAGCAGCTTATGGGGGGAAAGCTCTGGAAACACCATATATTTT.

CDR3 nucleotides: TGTGCCAGTAGCCCCCAGGGGGCCTACACTGAAGCTTTCTTT. Translated: CASSPQGAYTEAFF. V gene TRBV19 combines with J gene TRBJ1-1, with 8 bases that match TRBD1. V lost 6 bases, J lost 3 bases, and 6 bases stayed unmatched. CDR3 size: 14 residues. Germline CDR1 is LNHDA and CDR2 is SQIVND (reference sequence). Supplemented by reference TRBV19 and TRBJ1-1, the full variable domain reads DGGITQSPKYLFRKEGQNVTLSCEQNLNHDAMYWYRQDPGQGLRLIYYSQIVNDFQKGDIAEGYSVSREKKESFPLTVTSAQKNPTAFYLCASSPQGAYTEAFFGQGTRLTVV.

The chain joins TRBV4-2 to TRBJ1-6; D is uncertain. Trimming removed 3 bases at V and 10 bases at J, with 10 bases between. This CDR3 spans 13 amino acids. CDR1 is LGHNA, CDR2 YNFKEQ, per germline. The CDR3 DNA sequence: TGTGCCAGCAGCCAGTCTATAGAATCACCCCTCCACTTT. This encodes CASSQSIESPLHF.

The J gene is TRBJ2-2, the V gene TRBV5-1, with 9 positions matching TRBD2. The CDR3 is made up of 17 amino acids. The V segment lost 0 bases and the J segment 2 bases; nucleotides outside the gene matches: 5. CDR1 and CDR2 (germline): SGHRS, YFSETQ. The CDR3 region is CASSLVLAGINTGELFF. Written as DNA, the CDR3 is TGCGCCAGCAGCTTGGTCCTAGCGGGGATAAACACCGGGGAGCTGTTTTTT.

This chain connects TRBV7-6 to TRBJ2-7, with D maybe TRBD1 (5 bases). The V end was cut by 2 bases, the J end by 6 bases, with 20 bases between. The germline CDR1 and CDR2 sequences are SGHVS and FNYEAQ. This CDR3 has 16 residues. The CDR3 region has the DNA TGTGCCAGCAGCTTACTCGCCAGGGTGGAACTTTCCGAGCAGTACTTC. It is translated as CASSLLARVELSEQYF.

In this sample, this clone turned up a few times. The rearrangement joins TRBV5-1 to TRBJ1-2, with D possibly being TRBD1 (5 bases). CDR1 and CDR2 from the germline V gene are SGHRS and YFSETQ. Trimming cost V 2 bases and J 4 bases, with 9 bases left between them. CDR3 length: 13 amino acids. In DNA form, the CDR3 reads TGCGCCAGCAGCTTAGAGGACATCTATGGCTACACCTTC. Protein sequence: CASSLEDIYGYTF.